This TCR beta chain was sequenced for a study of tumor-infiltrating lymphocytes in primary liver carcinoma. Overall study: Sequenced samples came back with roughly 3.5 to 7.13 million productive TCRbeta reads, and the counts looked alike across tissue types. Study outcomes and limitations: Overlap in tumor-adjacent and tumor-blood pairs fell below that of tumor region pairs. Blood trailed tumors significantly in top-250-clone fraction (p = 0.039).

Germline DNA was extracted too, while blood RNA derived from unsorted whole blood. An approximately 4-milliliter peripheral blood sample was collected before surgery. Researchers generated TCR beta cDNA from about 460 ng of total RNA, relying on a constant-region primer. Modified slightly, ARM-PCR produced TCR beta libraries over three nested multiplex PCR rounds. Running around 10 cycles apiece, the first two PCR rounds relied on TRBV1-TRBV30 forward primers together with a C-beta reverse primer. Via MiXCR, TCRdb re-called the multiplex PCR reads, giving one row per CDR3 protein. This sample has fewer than 350,000 distinct CDR3 sequences, with 65% found just once. Trimming cost V 6 bases and J 1 base, with 15 bases left between them. Germline CDR1 is DFQATT and CDR2 is SNEGSKA (reference sequence). The length of the CDR3 is 14 residues. The sample holds a few counts of this clonotype. The antigen is undetermined.

The TCR sequence derives from a man aged 40-55 years with primary liver carcinoma and hepatitis B virus infection. The chain links TRBV20-1 to TRBJ2-5; D tentatively fits TRBD1 or TRBD2 (5 bases each). The sequencing input was peripheral blood. CDR3 region: CSAPPARGQETQYF. DNA of the CDR3: TGCAGTGCCCCGCCCGCGAGGGGCCAAGAGACCCAGTACTTC.